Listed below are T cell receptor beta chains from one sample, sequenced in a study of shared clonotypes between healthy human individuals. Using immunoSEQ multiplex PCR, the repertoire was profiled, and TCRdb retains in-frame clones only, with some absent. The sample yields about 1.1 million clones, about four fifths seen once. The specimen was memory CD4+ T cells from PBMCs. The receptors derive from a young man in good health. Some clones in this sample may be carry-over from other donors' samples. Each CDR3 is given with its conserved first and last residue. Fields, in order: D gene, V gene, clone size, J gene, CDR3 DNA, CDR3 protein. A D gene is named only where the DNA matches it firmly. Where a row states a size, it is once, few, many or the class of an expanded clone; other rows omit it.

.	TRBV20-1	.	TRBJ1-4	TGCAGTGCTGGGAGGTGGGCAGATATGTTTTTT	CSAGRWADMFF
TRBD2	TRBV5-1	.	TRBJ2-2	TGCGCCAGCAAGCGGGAGGGTCCCACCGGGGAGCTGTTTTTT	CASKREGPTGELFF
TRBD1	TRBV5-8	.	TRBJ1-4	TGTGCCAGCCGATTACAGGGGGCGGTTGAAAAACTGTTTTTT	CASRLQGAVEKLFF
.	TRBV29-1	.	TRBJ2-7	TGCAGCGTTGGGCAGGGAGATGGACGGCAGTACTTC	CSVGQGDGRQYF
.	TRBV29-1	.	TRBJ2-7	TGCAGCGTACAAAGCGGTACGCACGAGCAGTACTTC	CSVQSGTHEQYF
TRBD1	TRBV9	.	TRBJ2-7	TGTGCCAGCAGCGTAGGGACAGGTCGCCACTACGAGCAGTACTTC	CASSVGTGRHYEQYF
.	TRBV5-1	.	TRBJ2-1	TGCGCCAGCAGCTTGGAAGGGGATTCATACAATGAGCAGTTCTTC	CASSLEGDSYNEQFF
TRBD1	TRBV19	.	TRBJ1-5	TGTGCCAGTAGTATGGACCCAGGGGGGAAGAGAAATCAGCCCCAGCATTTT	CASSMDPGGKRNQPQHF
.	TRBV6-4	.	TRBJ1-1	TGTGCCAGCAGTCTTTACTCAGGGGAAGAAGCTTTCTTT	CASSLYSGEEAFF
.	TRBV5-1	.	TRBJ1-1	TGCGCCAGCAGCTTGGCCTTTGGAGGGGAAACTGAAGCTTTCTTT	CASSLAFGGETEAFF
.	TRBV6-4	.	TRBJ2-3	TGTGCCAGCTTACGCGGCGGAGAGACTAGCACAGATACGCAGTATTTT	CASLRGGETSTDTQYF
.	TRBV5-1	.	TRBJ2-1	TGCGCCAGCAGCTTAGTGAGTAGTGTCTACAATGAGCAGTTCTTC	CASSLVSSVYNEQFF
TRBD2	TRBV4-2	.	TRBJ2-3	TGTGCCAGCAGCCAACCAGGGGCTAGCGGGAGGAGCACAGATACGCAGTATTTT	CASSQPGASGRSTDTQYF
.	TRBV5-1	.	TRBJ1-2	TGCGCCAGCAGCCCGCGGACAAGCTATGGCTACACCTTC	CASSPRTSYGYTF
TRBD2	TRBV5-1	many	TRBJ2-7	TGCGCCAGCACGATAGCGGGAGCATCCCAACGCTACGAGCAGTACTTC	CASTIAGASQRYEQYF
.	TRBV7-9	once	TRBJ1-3	TGTGCCAGCAGCCTCAACGGAAACACCATATATTTT	CASSLNGNTIYF
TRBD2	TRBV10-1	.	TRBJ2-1	TGCGCCAGCAGTGAAGCGGGGGCCGGGAGCGATGAGCAGTTCTTC	CASSEAGAGSDEQFF
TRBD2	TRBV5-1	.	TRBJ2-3	TGCGCCAGCAGAAGGACGGGGGGAATTAGCACAGATACGCAGTATTTT	CASRRTGGISTDTQYF
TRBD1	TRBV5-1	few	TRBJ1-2	TGCGCCAGCAGCTTGACCGCAGGGGGCGAACATGGCTACACCTTC	CASSLTAGGEHGYTF
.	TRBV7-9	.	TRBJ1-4	TGTGCCAGCAGCTTTACAGGGTCTAATGAAAAACTGTTTTTT	CASSFTGSNEKLFF
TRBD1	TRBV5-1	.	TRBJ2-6	TGCGCCAGCTTCCCCACCGGGACAGGGGGCTCTGGGGCCAACGTCCTGACTTTC	CASFPTGTGGSGANVLTF
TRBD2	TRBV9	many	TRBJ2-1	TGTGCCAGCAGCGTAGCTAGCGGGAGGGCCAATGAGCAGTTCTTC	CASSVASGRANEQFF
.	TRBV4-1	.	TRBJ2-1	TGCGCCAGCACCGACCCAGAGAGGTCCTACAATGAGCAGTTCTTC	CASTDPERSYNEQFF
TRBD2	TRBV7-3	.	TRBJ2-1	TGTGCCAGCAGCCCGCATAGCGGGAGGCCTTACAATGAGCAGTTCTTC	CASSPHSGRPYNEQFF
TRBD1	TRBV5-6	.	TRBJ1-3	TGTGCCAGCAGCGCCCGGACAGGGTCTCGTGGAAACACCATATATTTT	CASSARTGSRGNTIYF
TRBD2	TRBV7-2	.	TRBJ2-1	TGTGCCAGCAGCTTAGACCATGGGAGGGAGGAGCAGTTCTTC	CASSLDHGREEQFF
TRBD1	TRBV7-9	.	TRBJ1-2	TGTGCCAGCAGCTTAGCACTGGGTCCCCGGACAGGGATGGTTGGCTACACCTTC	CASSLALGPRTGMVGYTF
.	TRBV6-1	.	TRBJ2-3	TGTGCCAGCACCGGACCAGGGACAGATACGCAGTATTTT	CASTGPGTDTQYF
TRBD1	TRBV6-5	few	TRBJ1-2	TGTGCCAGCAGTTCCCCGTACAGGGGCTATGGCTACACCTTC	CASSSPYRGYGYTF
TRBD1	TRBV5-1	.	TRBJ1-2	TGCGCCAGCAGCGGCCAGGGGGTAATAGGCTACACCTTC	CASSGQGVIGYTF
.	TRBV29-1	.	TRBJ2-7	TGCAGCGTTGGGGGTTTTGACGAGCAGTACTTC	CSVGGFDEQYF
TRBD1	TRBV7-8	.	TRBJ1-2	TGTGCCAGCAGCTTAATGGGACAGGGGGCTTCTAACTATGGCTACACCTTC	CASSLMGQGASNYGYTF
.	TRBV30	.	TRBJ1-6	TGTGCCTGGAGTGTTATTTCACCCCTCCACTTT	CAWSVISPLHF
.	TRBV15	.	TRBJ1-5	TGTGCCACCAGCAGACCGGGAGATCAGCCCCAGCATTTT	CATSRPGDQPQHF
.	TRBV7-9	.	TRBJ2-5	TGTGCCAGCAGCTTGCGGGCTTCGGGACAACAAGAGACCCAGTACTTC	CASSLRASGQQETQYF
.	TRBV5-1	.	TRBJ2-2	TGCGCCAGCAGCTTGCTTTCTGGTATCTCCGGGGAGCTGTTTTTT	CASSLLSGISGELFF
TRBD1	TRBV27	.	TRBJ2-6	TGTGCCAGCAGTCCGGAACGACAGGGATCTCTCTCTGGGGCCAACGTCCTGACTTTC	CASSPERQGSLSGANVLTF
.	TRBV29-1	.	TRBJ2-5	TGCAGCGTTGTATCGTCGGGGGAGACCCAGTACTTC	CSVVSSGETQYF
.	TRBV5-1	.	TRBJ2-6	TGCGCCACCCGAAAAGAGTCTGGGGCCAACGTCCTGACTTTC	CATRKESGANVLTF
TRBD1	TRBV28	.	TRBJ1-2	TGTGCCAGCATCCTTGGGGGGGACAGGGCTACTGGCTACACCTTC	CASILGGDRATGYTF
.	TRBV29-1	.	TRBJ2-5	TGCAGCGTTGGGGCCAGGGCCCAAGAGACCCAGTACTTC	CSVGARAQETQYF
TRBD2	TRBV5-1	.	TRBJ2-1	TGCGCCAGCAGCTCCACGTCGAGCGGGAGAAAGTACAATGAGCAGTTCTTC	CASSSTSSGRKYNEQFF